One TCR beta chain is described in this entry. This clonotype has just a few counts. This receptor's antigen is unknown. Per-base quality was not reported, and no clone a single base away is much larger than it. Library creation used PCR. Sequencing was performed on an Illumina HiSeq 2500. Unique molecular identifiers were incorporated into TCR beta cDNA libraries to reduce PCR and sequencing biases. Roughly 0.5 million cDNA molecules were obtained per 1 to 10 million input T cells, so each molecule approximated one T cell. The same protocol used for the earlier healthy control dataset was applied to prepare and sequence the patient libraries. Samples belonging to the same batch were prepared together, multiplexed and sequenced on a shared HiSeq lane. For the original study's pipeline: Raw barcoded reads were processed with MIGEC, discarding single-read molecular identifier groups before consensus assembly and CDR3 extraction. Clonotype tables were post-analysed with VDJtools, and diversity was normalized by down-sampling all datasets to the smallest sample size. In repertoire overlap clustering, CDR3 amino acid sequences, but not nucleotide sequences, were matched to correct batch-related cross-sample contamination. TCRdb ran its own pipeline on the public reads, namely fastp trimming at Q25 and MiXCR clone calling, and kept in-frame beta chains. Duplicate CDR3 protein sequences are folded into a single record with the most common DNA and genes. These V and J calls are TCRdb output, not the study's own analysis. For this sample the table gives 430,000 or so distinct CDR3 sequences, of which 35% to 45% were detected only once. The leading ten clones occupy approximately 7.1% of the sample.

The germline V gene encodes CDR1 MNHEY and CDR2 SMNVEV (reference sequence). The CDR3, from cysteine to phenylalanine, totals 14 residues. The sequence is cut down to CDR3 DNA, 42 bases in frame from base 1. V loses 5 bases of germline sequence and J loses 3 bases, and the interval between the two ends is 14 bases. These data belong to a study of post-analysis software for immune sequencing data (dated by TCRdb to the mid-2010s). Broadly, across the study: Recorded disease courses included relapsing-remitting, secondary progressive and progressive-relapsing multiple sclerosis, with some patients lacking subtype annotation. A subset of samples was prepared in parallel using single-end sample barcoding, then pooled and co-amplified after Illumina adapter ligation. The patient repertoires were compared against about 10 previously published healthy control repertoires obtained from donors aged roughly 6 to 28 years. Findings and caveats that apply to the study as a whole: The multiple sclerosis patient group was slightly younger than the control group. Strong co-clustering of samples prepared in the same batch was shown by direct clustering with F measure, prompting a batch-effect correction. Compared with controls, multiple sclerosis patients had significantly lower normalized Chao1 diversity, a finding suggesting substantial peripheral T-cell clonal expansion. Significantly higher frequencies in patients than in controls were found for several TRBV segments, including TRBV5-6, TRBV5-1 and TRBV20-1.

TCR beta repertoires were profiled from peripheral blood of 10 to 15 young patients with multiple sclerosis to demonstrate the VDJtools post-analysis software. Multiple sclerosis patients were children and adolescents aged about 6 to 17 years. The receptor chain draws on TRBV27 and TRBJ2-7; the D gene is possibly TRBD2, with 6 bases matching. The TCR comes from a girl under 10 years old with multiple sclerosis. The sample taken for sequencing was blood. The DNA reads as follows: TGTGCCAGCAGTACCAGGCTAGCGTACTACGAGCAGTACTTC. It translates to CASSTRLAYYEQYF.